These 18 T cell receptor beta chains originate from one sample sequenced in a study of T cell responses to AZD1222 COVID-19 vaccine. Clones were sequenced by immunoSEQ multiplex PCR, and TCRdb holds only the in-frame ones, with some missing. The table lists about 90,000 clones, about 85% of them singletons. The specimen was peripheral blood, collected 28 days after the second AZD1222 dose. These receptors were taken from an adult who received the AZD1222 COVID-19 vaccine.

The rearrangement links TRBV6-1 to TRBJ1-6; D uncertain. V was shortened by 3 bases and J by 7 bases, with 13 bases between the two germline ends. The CDR3 totals 15 residues. CDR1 and CDR2 (germline): MNHNS, SASEGT. The CDR3 here is CASSDLGMGNSPLHF. The CDR3 coding sequence is TGTGCCAGCAGTGATTTAGGGATGGGAAATTCACCCCTCCACTTT.

This chain uses TRBV10-3 with TRBJ2-5; 8 nucleotides line up with TRBD2. In germline, CDR1 is ENHRY, CDR2 SYGVKD. The CDR3 covers 15 residues. Germline trimming cut 4 bases from V and 5 bases from J; bases unmatched to any gene: 9. The CDR3, as DNA: TGTGCCATCAGTGCCTCTAGCGGGTCCGGGGAGACCCAGTACTTC. Translated: CAISASSGSGETQYF.

V and J are TRBV28 and TRBJ2-2, with D perhaps matching TRBD1 (6 bases). The CDR3 is 15 amino acids. The V gene lost 6 bases and the J gene lost 0 bases, with 11 bases spanning the gap. Per germline, CDR1 MDHEN and CDR2 SYDVKM. DNA for the CDR3: TGTGCCAGCAGGGGGGCAGGGACGAACACCGGGGAGCTGTTTTTT. It translates to CASRGAGTNTGELFF. The full variable domain, rest sourced from reference TRBV28 and TRBJ2-2, is DVKVTQSSRYLVKRTGEKVFLECVQDMDHENMFWYRQDPGLGLRLIYFSYDVKMKEKGDIPEGYSVSREKKERFSLILESASTNQTSMYLCASRGAGTNTGELFFGEGSRLTVL.

This clone was counted between two and nine times. The chain is built from TRBV10-3 and TRBJ2-3; 8 nucleotides align to TRBD2. The CDR3 runs 16 residues. From germline, CDR1 is ENHRY and CDR2 SYGVKD. Germline trimming cut 3 bases from V and 2 bases from J; bases unmatched to any gene: 7. CDR3 in amino acids: CAISEKTSVITDTQYF. DNA of the CDR3: TGTGCCATCAGTGAAAAGACTAGCGTAATCACAGATACGCAGTATTTT.

The genes are TRBV19 and TRBJ1-3; 7 positions agree with TRBD1. The junction had 6 bases not matched to a gene; V was cut back by 7 bases and J by 3 bases. Germline V gene lookup returns CDR1 LNHDA and CDR2 SQIVND (reference sequence). CDR3 length: 14 amino acids. The CDR3 DNA is TGTGCCAGTAAGGGGGACAGCCTTGGAAACACCATATATTTT. Translation: CASKGDSLGNTIYF.

This chain uses TRBV7-3 with TRBJ1-2, with 8 positions matching TRBD1. CDR3 length equals 15 residues. Per the germline V gene, CDR1 is SGHTA and CDR2 is FQGTGA. With V trimmed by 3 bases and J by 4 bases, 7 bases remained unmatched. The CDR3 region has the DNA TGTGCCAGCAGCTTGGCAGGGGGCGGTGTCTATGGCTACACCTTC. Amino acids: CASSLAGGGVYGYTF. Full variable domain (remainder filled in from reference TRBV7-3 and TRBJ1-2): GAGVSQTPSNKVTEKGKYVELRCDPISGHTALYWYRQSLGQGPEFLIYFQGTGAADDSGLPNDRFFAVRPEGSVSTLKIQRTERGDSAVYLCASSLAGGGVYGYTFGSGTRLTVV.

This chain uses TRBV30 with TRBJ2-3; D perhaps matches TRBD1 (5 bases). The V end lost 0 bases, the J end lost 0 bases, and 7 bases lay between the germline ends. The germline gives CDR1 GTSNPN, CDR2 SVGIG (reference sequence). This CDR3 region has 14 residues. CDR3 bases: TGTGCCTGGAGTGTAGACAGTAGCACAGATACGCAGTATTTT. Its translation: CAWSVDSSTDTQYF. The variable domain in full, with the rest retrieved from reference TRBV30 and TRBJ2-3, is SQTIHQWPATLVQPVGSPLSLECTVEGTSNPNLYWYRQAAGRGLQLLFYSVGIGQISSEVPQNLSASRPQDRQFILSSKKLLLSDSGFYLCAWSVDSSTDTQYFGPGTRLTVL.

This sequence joins TRBV6-5 and TRBJ2-7; the D is unclear. The CDR3 runs to 12 residues. Trimming pared 4 bases from V and 5 bases from J, leaving 9 bases between. Germline V gives CDR1 MNHEY, CDR2 SVGAGI. In nucleotides, the CDR3 is TGTGCCAGCAGTTCTACGGGCCACGAGCAGTACTTC. Amino acid sequence: CASSSTGHEQYF.

This chain uses TRBV10-3 with TRBJ2-3; D unresolved. The CDR3 sequence is 15 residues long. CDR1 ENHRY and CDR2 SYGVKD come from the germline V gene. V was pared by 8 bases and J by 2 bases, with 17 bases between. CDR3 loop: CAISLGQTHTDTQYF. CDR3 bases: TGTGCCATCTCCTTGGGTCAGACGCACACAGATACGCAGTATTTT.

This chain connects TRBV29-1 to TRBJ2-3; 14 bases agree with TRBD2. Germline values: CDR1 SQVTM, CDR2 ANQGSEA. The CDR3 is 16 amino acids. Trimming removed 7 bases from V and 3 bases from J; junction bases left unmatched: 9. The CDR3 DNA follows: TGCAGCGCGATGGGACTAGCGGGAGAAGGGACAGATACGCAGTATTTT. Encoded protein: CSAMGLAGEGTDTQYF.

J is TRBJ1-2 and V is TRBV11-2; TRBD1 agrees at 7 bases. This CDR3 contains 15 residues. V trimming: 5 bases; J trimming: 1 base; junction bases outside the gene matches: 7. Germline lookup yields CDR1 SGHAT and CDR2 FQNNGV. CDR3 in amino acids: CASSMRTGLNYGYTF. CDR3 nucleotide sequence: TGTGCCAGCAGCATGAGGACAGGTCTTAACTATGGCTACACCTTC.

This chain uses TRBV27 with TRBJ2-7; D is ambiguous. The CDR3 totals 11 residues. CDR1 is MNHEY, CDR2 SMNVEV, per germline (reference sequence). V lost 4 bases and J 3 bases, leaving 4 bases between the germline ends. The CDR3 DNA sequence: TGTGCCAGCAGTTCATTCTACGAGCAGTACTTC. This encodes CASSSFYEQYF.

The V call is TRBV7-2, the J call TRBJ2-7, with 8 bases identical to TRBD1. The CDR3 is 15 amino acids. V gave up 2 bases and J gave up 5 bases; unmatched junction bases: 8. CDR1 and CDR2 (germline): SGHTA, FQGNSA. Written as DNA, the CDR3 is TGTGCCAGCAGCTTATCAGGACAGGGATCTGACGAGCAGTACTTC. Amino acids: CASSLSGQGSDEQYF.

The chain has TRBV7-8 and TRBJ1-1; no clear D gene. Germline V gene sequence: CDR1 SGHVS, CDR2 FQNEAQ. Deletions cut 1 base from V and 3 bases from J, with 6 bases between. The CDR3 covers 13 residues. Written as DNA, the CDR3 is TGTGCCAGCAGCTTAGTCCCTCACACTGAAGCTTTCTTT. As protein: CASSLVPHTEAFF.

V and J are TRBV9 and TRBJ2-7, with TRBD2 matching over 7 bases. V was pared by 2 bases and J by 6 bases, with 5 bases of the junction left unmatched. The V gene's germline CDR1 is SGDLS and CDR2 YYNGEE. The CDR3 length is 13 residues. CDR3 sequence reads: CASSVGGFGEQYF. CDR3 DNA sequence: TGTGCCAGCAGCGTCGGGGGGTTCGGCGAGCAGTACTTC.

The chain links TRBV27 to TRBJ1-2; D may be TRBD1 (5 bases). Germline V gene lookup returns CDR1 MNHEY and CDR2 SMNVEV (reference sequence). The V and J ends lost 5 bases and 5 bases respectively, with 15 bases between them. The CDR3 is 14 residues long. The CDR3: CASSPLTERYGYTF. Written as DNA, the CDR3 is TGTGCCAGCAGTCCCCTGACAGAGAGATATGGCTACACCTTC.

The chain combines TRBV19 with TRBJ2-2; D possibly corresponds to TRBD1 (6 bases). V was shortened by 0 bases and J by 1 base, with 6 bases between the two germline ends. Per the germline V gene, CDR1 is LNHDA and CDR2 is SQIVND (reference sequence). The CDR3 sequence is 15 residues long. The CDR3, as DNA: TGTGCCAGTAGTATAGAGGACAGGAACACCGGGGAGCTGTTTTTT. Residues: CASSIEDRNTGELFF.

The chain combines TRBV3-1 (or the pseudogene TRBV3-2) with TRBJ2-1; 12 positions match TRBD2. Per the germline V gene, CDR1 is LGHDT and CDR2 is YNNKEL (reference sequence). With 6 bases clipped from V and 0 bases from J, the junction kept 3 bases outside the gene matches. CDR3 size: 16 residues. In DNA form, the CDR3 reads TGTGCCAGCAGTCGACTAGCGGGGGACTCCTACAATGAGCAGTTCTTC. Amino acid sequence: CASSRLAGDSYNEQFF.